One and the same sample provided the 4 T cell receptor beta chains below, sequenced in a study of tumor-infiltrating lymphocytes in primary liver carcinoma. Reverse transcription of 450 to 500 ng total RNA with a constant-region primer produced TCR beta cDNA. Three nested multiplex PCR rounds, a slightly modified ARM-PCR, produced the libraries for TCR beta. With TRBV1-TRBV30 forward primers and a C-beta reverse primer, the first two PCR rounds were run for around 10 cycles each. TCRdb re-called the multiplex PCR reads through MiXCR, storing one row per CDR3 protein. The sample consists of 100,000 to 150,000 distinct CDR3 sequences, roughly three fifths of them appearing once. Between roughly 17 and 31 mg of unsorted bulk tissue served as the source from which RNA and DNA were co-extracted. Sequencing was performed on liver tumor tissue from sampling region 3. Documented subset: tumor region T3, left-lateral pole. These receptors were obtained from a woman aged 55-70 years with primary liver carcinoma and hepatitis B virus infection.

Comment on this clonotype: A read error may produce the germline difference seen at one junction end. This rearrangement joins TRBV11-2 to TRBJ2-1, with no clear D. The CDR3 is made up of 15 amino acids. Germline V gene data show CDR1 as SGHAT and CDR2 as FQNNGV. The CDR3 loop reads CASSLPPWQYNEQFF. The CDR3, as DNA: TGTGCCAGCAGCCTCCCACCGTGGCAGTACAATGAGCAATTCTTC. Filled out from reference TRBV11-2 and TRBJ2-1, the complete variable domain reads EAGVAQSPRYKIIEKRQSVAFWCNPISGHATLYWYQQILGQGPKLLIQFQNNGVVDDSQLPKDRFSAERLKGVDSTLKIQPAKLEDSAVYLCASSLPPWQYNEQFFGPGTRLTVL.

This clonotype was counted only a few times. This sequence joins TRBV28 and TRBJ2-7; the match to TRBD2 covers 12 bases. The germline gives CDR1 MDHEN, CDR2 SYDVKM. J lost 6 bases, V lost 4 bases, and 10 bases had no gene match. This CDR3 comprises 16 residues. CDR3 protein: CASSSLRLAGDGEQYF. In DNA form, the CDR3 reads TGTGCCAGCAGTTCTCTAAGACTAGCGGGAGACGGCGAGCAGTACTTC. Drawing the rest from reference TRBV28 and TRBJ2-7, the complete variable domain is DVKVTQSSRYLVKRTGEKVFLECVQDMDHENMFWYRQDPGLGLRLIYFSYDVKMKEKGDIPEGYSVSREKKERFSLILESASTNQTSMYLCASSSLRLAGDGEQYFGPGTRLTVT.

Of note for this clonotype: A junction boundary mismatches the germline segment, possibly from a read error. The chain recombines TRBV11-3 with TRBJ2-1; D might be TRBD1 or TRBD2, each matching 5 bases. The CDR3 is 18 amino acids. The germline V gene has CDR1 SGHNT and CDR2 YENEEA. Here the CDR3 DNA reads TGTGCCAGGAGCTTAGGTCAGGGCGAGAGGGCCGGCTACAATGAGCAGTTCTTC. Residues: CARSLGQGERAGYNEQFF. The entire variable domain, with the rest obtained from reference TRBV11-3 and TRBJ2-1, is as follows: EAGVVQSPRYKIIEKKQPVAFWCNPISGHNTLYWYLQNLGQGPELLIRYENEEAVDDSQLPKDRFSAERLKGVDSTLKIQPAELGDSAVYLCARSLGQGERAGYNEQFFGPGTRLTVL.

A remark on this clonotype: A single base separates this from a much larger clone, so it may be a read error. The V gene is TRBV5-6, the J gene TRBJ1-2, with D maybe TRBD1 (6 bases). This CDR3 region has 16 residues. CDR1 is SGHDT, CDR2 YYEEEE, per germline. V lost 0 bases to trimming and J lost 10 bases, with 22 bases between them. For the CDR3, the DNA is TGTGCCAGCAGCTTGGCCGGGGGCAGCCGCCGGGGGGACTACACCTTC. As protein: CASSLAGGSRRGDYTF.